These 28 T cell receptor beta chains originate from one sample sequenced in a study of beta chain features in type 1 diabetes. Study-wide points: In every one of the four CD4+ subsets, TCRB CDR3s were moderately but significantly shorter in Type 1 diabetes patients.

Isolated RNA was reverse transcribed in full, so expressed TCRB transcripts were sequenced. Assay used: immunoSEQ multiplex PCR; TCRdb lists only in-frame clones, some missing. The sample holds 250,000 to 300,000 clones; roughly 13% are singletons and the top ten take 0.015% to 0.02%. Their target antigens are unknown. Specimen: naive CD4+ T cells from blood. The receptors stem from a man aged 25-45 years with type 1 diabetes.

The chain is built from TRBV7-9 and TRBJ1-1; the match to TRBD1 covers 8 bases. The CDR3 extends over 15 amino acids. The V and J ends lost 5 bases and 0 bases, in that order; junction bases with no gene match: 5. In germline, CDR1 is SEHNR, CDR2 FQNEAQ (reference sequence). The CDR3 sequence: CASSGGQVLNTEAFF. The CDR3, as DNA: TGTGCCAGCAGCGGGGGACAGGTCCTGAACACTGAAGCTTTCTTT. Based on the CDR3 plus reference TRBV7-9 and TRBJ1-1, the full variable domain is DTGVSQNPRHKITKRGQNVTFRCDPISEHNRLYWYRQTLGQGPEFLTYFQNEAQLEKSRLLSDRFSAERPKGSFSTLEIQRTEQGDSAMYLCASSGGQVLNTEAFFGQGTRLTVV.

CDR3 DNA sequence: TGTGCCAGCAGTGAATCTGTCCGACAGCTTAATTCACCCCTCCACTTT. The encoded protein is CASSESVRQLNSPLHF. This chain links TRBV25-1 with TRBJ1-6; a possible D gene is TRBD1 (5 bases). Germline lookup yields CDR1 MGHDK and CDR2 SYGVNS. The V end was cut by 1 base, the J end by 6 bases, with 13 bases between. The CDR3 covers 16 residues.

The V and J genes are TRBV7-3 and TRBJ2-1; tentatively, D is TRBD2 (6 bases). The CDR3 length is 14 residues. The germline CDR1 and CDR2 sequences are SGHTA and FQGTGA. V lost 5 bases and J lost 5, with 13 bases in between. CDR3 sequence: CASSPSSADNEQFF. The CDR3 DNA follows: TGTGCCAGCAGCCCCTCTAGCGCAGACAATGAGCAGTTCTTC.

This clone showed up just a few times. The chain carries TRBV11-3 and TRBJ2-1, with TRBD2 as a possible D gene (7 bases). This CDR3 region has 16 residues. Trimming cost V 2 bases and J 7 bases, with 18 bases left between them. Germline V CDR1 and CDR2: SGHNT, YENEEA. The DNA of the CDR3 is TGTGCCAGCAGCTTATCCGGCATAGGGGGGGCAAATGAGCAGTTCTTC. Protein sequence: CASSLSGIGGANEQFF.

This clone turned up a few times. This chain links TRBV15 with TRBJ2-7; 9 bases line up with TRBD1. CDR1 and CDR2 (germline): LNHNV, YYDKDF (reference sequence). The CDR3 loop spans 16 amino acids. The V and J ends lost 1 base and 1 base, in that order; junction bases with no gene match: 5. CDR3: CATSRAGTGLSYEQYF. The CDR3 DNA sequence: TGTGCCACCAGCAGAGCCGGGACAGGGCTGTCCTACGAGCAGTACTTC.

The V gene is TRBV29-1, the J gene TRBJ2-5; TRBD2 might be the D (7 bases). CDR3 length: 13 amino acids. Germline V CDR1 and CDR2: SQVTM, ANQGSEA. The ends were cut back, 7 bases at V and 3 bases at J, with 15 bases in the middle. CDR3 bases: TGCAGCGGGGGGGGCTATCGTAAAGAGACCCAGTACTTC. Translating gives CSGGGYRKETQYF.

This clone was counted only a few times. The rearrangement uses TRBV5-1 and TRBJ1-5; D unclear. Germline CDR1 and CDR2: SGHRS and YFSETQ. The V and J ends lost 0 bases and 1 base respectively, with 8 bases between them. The CDR3 sequence is 15 residues long. CDR3 sequence: CASSLAGGSNQPQHF. DNA for the CDR3: TGCGCCAGCAGCTTGGCCGGAGGGAGCAATCAGCCCCAGCATTTT. The entire variable domain, with the rest obtained from reference TRBV5-1 and TRBJ1-5, is as follows: KAGVTQTPRYLIKTRGQQVTLSCSPISGHRSVSWYQQTPGQGLQFLFEYFSETQRNKGNFPGRFSGRQFSNSRSEMNVSTLELGDSALYLCASSLAGGSNQPQHFGDGTRLSIL.

This chain links TRBV5-1 with TRBJ2-1; D perhaps matches TRBD1 (6 bases). The V gene lost 7 bases and the J gene lost 4 bases, with 21 bases spanning the gap. The CDR3 consists of 16 residues. CDR1 SGHRS and CDR2 YFSETQ come from the germline V gene. The CDR3 DNA is TGCGCCAGCCAACGAGGTGGGGGCCACCTTTACAATGAGCAGTTCTTC. Translated: CASQRGGGHLYNEQFF. Full variable domain (remainder filled in from reference TRBV5-1 and TRBJ2-1): KAGVTQTPRYLIKTRGQQVTLSCSPISGHRSVSWYQQTPGQGLQFLFEYFSETQRNKGNFPGRFSGRQFSNSRSEMNVSTLELGDSALYLCASQRGGGHLYNEQFFGPGTRLTVL.

V usage is TRBV20-1 and J usage is TRBJ2-7; D is ambiguous. The CDR3 extends over 11 amino acids. CDR1 and CDR2 from the germline V gene are DFQATT and SNEGSKA (reference sequence). Trimming shortened V by 5 bases and J by 1 base, and 6 bases separated the two germline ends. The CDR3, as DNA: TGCAGTGCTTACAGTTCCTACGAGCAGTACTTC. Its translation: CSAYSSYEQYF.

This clone was counted only a few times. The chain combines TRBV2 with TRBJ2-3; D gene uncertain. The CDR3 runs to 11 residues. The ends were cut back, 6 bases at V and 4 bases at J, with 5 bases in the middle. Germline V CDR1 and CDR2: SNHLY, FYNNEI. CDR3 residues: CASRLSDTQYF. Written as DNA, the CDR3 is TGTGCCAGCAGACTCTCAGATACGCAGTATTTT. Full variable domain (remainder filled in from reference TRBV2 and TRBJ2-3): EPEVTQTPSHQVTQMGQEVILRCVPISNHLYFYWYRQILGQKVEFLVSFYNNEISEKSEIFDDQFSVERPDGSNFTLKIRSTKLEDSAMYFCASRLSDTQYFGPGTRLTVL.

J is TRBJ2-7 and V is TRBV15, with 7 bases lining up with TRBD1. Germline V gene data show CDR1 as LNHNV and CDR2 as YYDKDF (reference sequence). Trimming cost V 3 bases and J 6 bases; bases outside gene matches: 8. The CDR3 is 14 amino acids. CDR3 sequence: CATSRRDSSTEQYF. For the CDR3, the DNA is TGTGCCACCAGCAGGAGGGACAGCTCCACCGAGCAGTACTTC.

This rearrangement joins TRBV30 to TRBJ2-2; 8 bases map to TRBD2. There are 14 residues in the CDR3. V lost 5 bases and J lost 2; bases outside the gene matches: 4. Germline loops: CDR1 GTSNPN, CDR2 SVGIG (reference sequence). The CDR3 sequence: CAWAGGANTGELFF. The CDR3 DNA follows: TGTGCCTGGGCCGGGGGGGCTAACACCGGGGAGCTGTTTTTT.

This clone was picked up a small number of times. Here the CDR3 DNA reads TGTGCCAGCAGCTCTCAAGCTGAGAAACTGTTTTTT. This encodes CASSSQAEKLFF. This chain links TRBV7-2 with TRBJ1-4; D ambiguous. Germline CDR1 SGHTA, CDR2 FQGNSA. The CDR3 length is 12 residues. Trimming stripped 4 bases from V and 11 bases from J, with 11 bases between.

In its sample, this clone was seen a few times. The rearrangement links TRBV19 to TRBJ2-3; unclear D gene. Germline assignment: CDR1 LNHDA and CDR2 SQIVND (reference sequence). V was pared by 0 bases and J by 3 bases, with 4 bases between. The CDR3 contains 13 residues. This chain's CDR3 is CASSIDSTDTQYF. CDR3 DNA sequence: TGTGCCAGTAGTATAGATTCGACAGATACGCAGTATTTT.

The V call is TRBV18, the J call TRBJ2-7, with 16 bases that match TRBD2. Looked up from germline, CDR1 is KGHSH and CDR2 is LQKENI. The V gene end was trimmed by 8 bases and the J gene end by 4 bases; junction bases not matched to a gene: 8. CDR3 length: 16 residues. CDR3 DNA sequence: TGTGCCAGCCATGGAGGGACTAGCGGGAGGGCGTACGAGCAGTACTTC. This sequence encodes CASHGGTSGRAYEQYF.

The J gene is TRBJ2-5, the V gene TRBV5-6, with 14 bases lining up with TRBD2. Germline V gene lookup returns CDR1 SGHDT and CDR2 YYEEEE. CDR3 length: 16 residues. V lost 4 bases and J lost 5; bases outside the gene matches: 7. CDR3 residues: CASSPGTSGRAETQYF. In nucleotides, the CDR3 is TGTGCCAGCAGCCCGGGGACTAGCGGGAGAGCGGAGACCCAGTACTTC.

The chain combines TRBV18 with TRBJ1-5, with a weak D call TRBD1 (6 bases). Between the trimmed V and J ends, which lost 3 bases and 1 base, there was a span of 10 bases. The CDR3 consists of 15 residues. In germline, CDR1 is KGHSH, CDR2 LQKENI. The CDR3 bases are TGTGCCAGCTCACCTAACAGGGAGAGCAATCAGCCCCAGCATTTT. This gives the protein CASSPNRESNQPQHF.

This clone was picked up a small number of times. The gene calls are TRBV6-6 and TRBJ1-5, with TRBD1 matching 8 bases. The CDR3 is made up of 15 amino acids. V lost 7 bases to trimming and J lost 1 base; unmatched junction nucleotides: 6. Germline assignment: CDR1 MNHNY and CDR2 SVGAGI (reference sequence). CDR3 in amino acids: CASIDRGGSNQPQHF. CDR3 coding DNA: TGTGCCAGCATCGACAGGGGAGGAAGCAATCAGCCCCAGCATTTT.

This clone turned up a few times. The rearrangement links TRBV28 to TRBJ2-1, with a weak D call TRBD1 (6 bases). The V gene lost 5 bases and the J gene lost 4 bases, with 15 bases spanning the gap. Germline-derived CDR1 and CDR2 are MDHEN and SYDVKM. The CDR3 consists of 15 residues. Here the CDR3 reads CASSPPGHNYNEQFF. The CDR3 DNA reads TGTGCCAGCAGTCCCCCGGGACACAATTACAATGAGCAGTTCTTC. Variable domain in full (rest from reference TRBV28 and TRBJ2-1): DVKVTQSSRYLVKRTGEKVFLECVQDMDHENMFWYRQDPGLGLRLIYFSYDVKMKEKGDIPEGYSVSREKKERFSLILESASTNQTSMYLCASSPPGHNYNEQFFGPGTRLTVL.

This rearrangement joins TRBV19 to TRBJ1-5; tentative D call: TRBD1 (5 bases). V lost 7 bases and J 7 bases, leaving 14 bases between the germline ends. The germline V gene encodes CDR1 LNHDA and CDR2 SQIVND (reference sequence). The CDR3 loop spans 13 amino acids. CDR3 sequence reads: CASNWGDGQPQHF. The CDR3 DNA follows: TGTGCCAGTAATTGGGGGGACGGGCAGCCCCAGCATTTT.

This sequence joins TRBV2 and TRBJ2-1; tentatively, D is TRBD2 (5 bases). This CDR3 region has 14 residues. Germline V gene sequence: CDR1 SNHLY, CDR2 FYNNEI. V shed 3 bases and J shed 5 bases, with 11 bases lying between them. CDR3 loop: CASSERSGHNEQFF. CDR3 nucleotides: TGTGCCAGCAGTGAGAGGAGCGGACACAATGAGCAGTTCTTC.

This clone was seen a few times. This sequence joins TRBV27 and TRBJ1-1; D is unresolved. The germline CDR1 and CDR2 sequences are MNHEY and SMNVEV (reference sequence). V lost 3 bases and J 3 bases, leaving 8 bases between the germline ends. The CDR3 totals 13 residues. CDR3 nucleotide sequence: TGTGCCAGCAGTTTCAACAGATACACTGAAGCTTTCTTT. It codes for CASSFNRYTEAFF.

This sequence joins TRBV9 and TRBJ2-7, with 7 bases lining up with TRBD1. J lost 6 bases, V lost 2 bases, and 14 bases had no gene match. Germline CDR1 and CDR2: SGDLS and YYNGEE. This CDR3 has 16 amino acids. This chain's CDR3 is CASSVRPTAQGSEQYF. The CDR3 nucleotides read TGTGCCAGCAGCGTCCGACCCACCGCACAGGGGAGCGAGCAGTACTTC.

There are a few counts of this clone. This sequence joins TRBV23-1 and TRBJ1-2; 8 bases are a match to TRBD1. TRBV23-1 is designated an ORF whose function remains uncertain. The CDR3 runs to 15 residues. V lost 6 bases and J lost 0; bases outside the gene matches: 6. The chain's CDR3 is CASRRRGPANYGYTF. The CDR3 bases are TGCGCCAGCAGACGCAGGGGGCCAGCTAACTATGGCTACACCTTC.

The chain combines TRBV19 with TRBJ2-3; possibly TRBD2 for D (6 bases). This CDR3 has 16 residues. Germline CDR1 and CDR2: LNHDA and SQIVND (reference sequence). Trimming removed 1 base at V and 0 bases at J, with 11 bases between. Written as DNA, the CDR3 is TGTGCCAGTAGTATAGTGGCTAGCGTAAGCACAGATACGCAGTATTTT. Translating it yields CASSIVASVSTDTQYF. The variable domain in full, with the rest retrieved from reference TRBV19 and TRBJ2-3, is DGGITQSPKYLFRKEGQNVTLSCEQNLNHDAMYWYRQDPGQGLRLIYYSQIVNDFQKGDIAEGYSVSREKKESFPLTVTSAQKNPTAFYLCASSIVASVSTDTQYFGPGTRLTVL.

This chain joins TRBV5-1 and TRBJ2-1; 10 bases line up with TRBD1. The CDR3 extends over 14 amino acids. Germline CDR1 SGHRS, CDR2 YFSETQ. J lost 9 bases, V lost 7 bases, and 10 bases had no gene match. The CDR3 sequence: CASGRDRGITEQFF. CDR3 bases: TGCGCCAGCGGCCGGGACAGGGGAATCACTGAGCAGTTCTTC.

This rearrangement joins TRBV4-1 to TRBJ1-1, with D possibly matching TRBD1 (6 bases). Trimming removed 2 bases at V and 8 bases at J, with 12 bases between. The CDR3 is made up of 13 amino acids. Per germline, CDR1 MGHRA and CDR2 YSYEKL. CDR3 residues: CASSQLIQGEAFF. The CDR3 DNA reads as TGCGCCAGCAGCCAACTTATACAGGGAGAAGCTTTCTTT.

Only a few counts were recorded for this clone. The CDR3 loop reads CASSPGQGNYEQYF. In DNA form, the CDR3 reads TGTGCCAGCAGTCCGGGACAGGGGAACTACGAGCAGTACTTC. This chain connects TRBV28 to TRBJ2-7; 10 positions match TRBD1. CDR1 and CDR2 from the germline V gene are MDHEN and SYDVKM. The CDR3 spans 14 residues. With 5 bases clipped from V and 3 bases from J, the junction kept 4 bases outside the gene matches.